The clone carrying this TCR beta chain was recorded many times. What it recognizes is unknown. The CDR3 runs to 15 residues. The V gene's germline CDR1 is SEHNR and CDR2 FQNEAQ (reference sequence). Unmatched junction bases numbered 6, after V lost 1 base and J lost 5 bases. The record originates from a study of T cells in Graves' hyperthyroidism and ophthalmopathy. Findings and limits, study-wide: Within blood appeared most thyroid clonotypes that had expanded above 0.001.

The TCR beta CDR3 regions underwent amplification using RNA transcripts as the source. HTBI primers were employed in a first-round RT-PCR of the TCR CDR3. A single record per CDR3 protein comes from TCRdb applying MiXCR to the multiplex PCR reads. The sample carries about 300,000 distinct CDR3 sequences, approximately 18% recorded once. The sequenced sample consisted of blood. This rearrangement joins TRBV7-9 to TRBJ2-5, with 8 positions matching TRBD2. The clonotype comes from a man aged 45 to 65 with Graves' ophthalmopathy. The CDR3 protein is CASSLGPSGLETQYF. CDR3 nucleotide sequence: TGTGCCAGCAGCTTAGGTCCTAGCGGGTTGGAGACCCAGTACTTC.